The subject of this entry is one T cell receptor (beta chain). What it binds is not known. The data originate from a study of monozygotic twins with inflammatory bowel disease. Notes on the study in general: Compared with healthy co-twins, IBD patients showed reduced TCRbeta repertoire diversity by inverse Simpson. The results supported no single strong signal or clonotype associated with IBD.

Skipping T cell sorting, the study isolated total RNA directly from whole blood. Using TCRalpha and TCRbeta cDNA, the researchers carried out two nested PCRs that lasted 16 and 9 cycles. TCRdb re-called the 5' RACE reads; one entry per CDR3 protein, DNA not given. Across approximately 300,000 distinct CDR3 sequences, the top ten clones capture 5.6% of the sample. The CDR3 consists of 14 residues. Germline V gene data show CDR1 as ENHRY and CDR2 as SYGVKD. This receptor was obtained from a human donor with ulcerative colitis or Crohn's disease, or a healthy co-twin of an affected twin (not recorded which). Input material: blood. J is TRBJ1-6 and V is TRBV10-3; without DNA, the TCRdb call of TRBD1 cannot be checked. The CDR3 spells CAINTDGINSPLHF.